The present entry profiles one T cell receptor beta chain with its context. What this receptor recognizes is not known. No base qualities exist here, and no much larger clone lies one base off it. Whole blood was collected in K2EDTA tubes by collaborating institutions according to the institutions' own protocols. For TCRbeta analysis, collaborators shipped samples in one of three forms: frozen whole blood, isolated PBMCs, or DNA extracted from either of those sample types. Inclusive of the bounding cysteine and phenylalanine, the CDR3 is 13 residues long. Only the CDR3 DNA stays, 39 bases, in frame from base 1. CDR1 and CDR2 were assigned from the germline V gene as SNHLY and FYNNEI. V drops 5 bases and J drops 3 bases, leaving 10 bases in between. The sample belongs to a study of blood T cell repertoires in COVID-19 (TCRdb year 2020). About the investigation overall: Samples covering the acute and convalescent phases of COVID-19 were provided by collaborators in the United States, Italy and Spain. The material from the prospective study consisted of cDNA or gDNA derived from T cells, B-cell-depleted T cells, or PBMCs. Deeply sampled blood TCRbeta repertoires from subjects exposed to, actively infected with, or recovered from COVID-19 were included in the dataset. The repertoires were released in a freely available public database intended as a resource for research on the immune response to SARS-CoV-2. The samples were drawn from two sources: the first 160 participants of the ongoing ImmuneRACE study, and 1,200 or so subjects contributed by 6 global collaborators. A de-identified subject ID, COVID-19 status, age in years and sex were almost always included in the sample metadata. Where HLA class I and class II types were available, the types were taken from metadata supplied by the sample provider, not from assay-based typing.

The immunoSEQ Assay, a bias-controlled multiplex PCR, was used to amplify TCRbeta CDR3 regions from genomic DNA. The study's own analysis went as follows. The number of nucleated cells in each sample was estimated by amplification of reference gene primers within the assay. To quantify the absolute abundance of each unique TCRbeta CDR3 rearrangement, sequence reads were collapsed and filtered. For each sample, productive Simpson clonality was calculated as the square root of Simpson's diversity index across productive rearrangements. TCRdb holds this immuneACCESS table with in-frame rearrangements only. Some clones are missing; in checked studies, unresolved V genes explain under half, and the rest has no known cause. V and J calls and clone size are as listed in that table; D and trimming were resolved from the DNA. This sample lists 250,000 to 300,000 clones; around 87% were detected once. 3.5% to 4% of the sample is held by the ten biggest clonotypes.

The research as a whole found: The quantity of clinical and demographic metadata differed by source and by participant and was supplied without curation.

This receptor was identified in a man in his late teens or twenties with active or convalescent COVID-19. The chain is assembled from TRBV2 and TRBJ1-2; the D gene cannot be named for sure. The sample consisted of peripheral blood. The sequence in DNA is TGTGCCAGCAGTCCCCGGGGAGACTATGGCTACACCTTC. This sequence encodes CASSPRGDYGYTF.